Described below is a single T cell receptor (beta chain) sequence and its context. The length of the CDR3 is 12 residues. From germline, CDR1 is SGDLS and CDR2 YYNGEE. Trimming pared 1 base from V and 6 bases from J, leaving 5 bases between. The source of the sample is a study of T cells in Graves' hyperthyroidism and ophthalmopathy. TCR beta CDR3 region amplification was performed from RNA transcripts. The HTBI primer set served for first-round RT-PCR of the TCR CDR3. TCRdb processed the multiplex PCR reads anew with MiXCR; each CDR3 protein has one entry. The table has a few hundred thousand distinct CDR3 sequences, under 15% seen once; the top ten hold approximately 30%.

This chain joins TRBV9 and TRBJ2-1; no reliable D call. The TCR comes from a woman in her 30s with Graves' hyperthyroidism. Input material: blood. The DNA for the CDR3 is TGTGCCAGCAGCGTAAACTTCAATGAGCAGTTCTTC. It specifies CASSVNFNEQFF.